Presented here are 21 T cell receptor beta chains from one specimen sequenced in a study of neurological immune-mediated disorders. A single record per CDR3 protein comes from TCRdb applying MiXCR to the 5' RACE reads. Of tens of thousands of distinct CDR3 sequences in the sample, about 9.7% are singletons; the top ten hold about 1.8%. Input material: PBMCs. The receptors were sampled from a middle-aged man in good health.

There are a few counts of this clonotype. This sequence joins TRBV2 and TRBJ1-5, with D possibly being TRBD1 (6 bases). V lost 1 base and J lost 3, with 7 bases in between. Per the germline V gene, CDR1 is SNHLY and CDR2 is FYNNEI. The length of the CDR3 is 14 residues. CDR3 coding DNA: TGTGCCAGCAGTGAAGACAGGGCCAATCAGCCCCAGCATTTT. This codes for CASSEDRANQPQHF.

At least ten counts were recorded for this clonotype. This rearrangement joins TRBV20-1 to TRBJ2-5; 12 bases are shared with TRBD2. Germline V lookup: CDR1 DFQATT, CDR2 SNEGSKA (reference sequence). The CDR3 is 15 amino acids. Trimming at V came to 5 bases and at J to 2 bases, leaving 6 bases not matched to a gene. CDR3 DNA sequence: TGCAGTGCTGAGGGGACTAGCGGGCAACAAGAGACCCAGTACTTC. Amino acids: CSAEGTSGQQETQYF.

In its sample, this clonotype was seen many times. This sequence joins TRBV7-9 and TRBJ2-1; 8 bases agree with TRBD2. The CDR3 is made up of 15 amino acids. The germline CDR1 and CDR2 sequences are SEHNR and FQNEAQ (reference sequence). V was clipped by 3 bases and J by 0 bases; unmatched bases: 1. The CDR3 here is CASSLGLGSYNEQFF. The DNA of the CDR3 is TGTGCCAGCAGCTTGGGACTAGGCTCCTACAATGAGCAGTTCTTC.

This clonotype was recorded at least ten times. V gene TRBV20-1 combines with J gene TRBJ1-5; D gene unclear. Trimming removed 3 bases at V and 6 bases at J, with 12 bases between. Germline V gene data show CDR1 as DFQATT and CDR2 as SNEGSKA (reference sequence). The CDR3 covers 13 residues. In DNA form, the CDR3 reads TGCAGTGCTAGTTCGAGTTTCAGTCAGCCCCAGCATTTT. It encodes CSASSSFSQPQHF.

This clonotype showed up many times. The rearrangement uses TRBV4-1 and TRBJ2-7; TRBD1 matches 11 bases. This CDR3 is 16 amino acids long. With V trimmed by 4 bases and J by 2 bases, 7 bases remained unmatched. The germline V gene has CDR1 MGHRA and CDR2 YSYEKL. CDR3 sequence: CASSRGQGDPPYEQYF. The DNA for the CDR3 is TGCGCCAGCAGCCGGGGACAGGGGGACCCCCCCTACGAGCAGTACTTC.

This clonotype has ten or more counts. The V and J genes are TRBV4-1 and TRBJ2-1; 9 bases map to TRBD2. Per germline, CDR1 MGHRA and CDR2 YSYEKL. V shed 4 bases and J 7 bases; nucleotides not matched to a gene: 5. CDR3 size: 14 residues. CDR3 loop: CASSLRGRANEQFF. In DNA, the CDR3 is TGCGCCAGCAGCCTCCGCGGGAGGGCAAATGAGCAGTTCTTC.

The chain carries TRBV6-6 and TRBJ2-2; 9 bases map to TRBD1. This CDR3 has 15 residues. V dropped 1 base and J dropped 7; count of bases not matched to a gene: 4. Germline V CDR1 and CDR2: MNHNY, SVGAGI (reference sequence). The CDR3 region is CASSYFGTGIGELFF. CDR3 DNA: TGTGCCAGCAGTTACTTCGGGACAGGGATCGGGGAGCTGTTTTTT.

This clonotype was observed many times. The chain uses TRBV7-2 and TRBJ1-2, with D possibly TRBD1 on 5 matching bases. Germline values: CDR1 SGHTA, CDR2 FQGNSA. There are 11 residues in the CDR3. The V end lost 5 bases, the J end lost 8 bases, and 9 bases lay between the germline ends. CDR3 loop: CASSPRGGYTF. CDR3 DNA: TGTGCCAGCAGCCCACGGGGCGGCTACACCTTC. Looking up the rest from reference TRBV7-2 and TRBJ1-2 gives the full variable domain: GAGVSQSPSNKVTEKGKDVELRCDPISGHTALYWYRQSLGQGLEFLIYFQGNSAPDKSGLPSDRFSAERTGGSVSTLTIQRTQQEDSAVYLCASSPRGGYTFGSGTRLTVV.

The V gene is TRBV7-9, the J gene TRBJ2-7, with 9 bases identical to TRBD1. Germline V gene sequence: CDR1 SEHNR, CDR2 FQNEAQ (reference sequence). The junction had 8 bases not matched to a gene; V was cut back by 4 bases and J by 4 bases. This CDR3 comprises 15 residues. The DNA of the CDR3 is TGTGCCAGCAGCTCACCACAGGGGGCGGTTTACGAGCAGTACTTC. Translation gives CASSSPQGAVYEQYF.

This clonotype was recorded at least ten times. V and J are TRBV6-5 and TRBJ2-7; D tentatively fits TRBD1 or TRBD2 (5 bases each). The CDR3 consists of 16 residues. Germline values: CDR1 MNHEY, CDR2 SVGAGI. V lost 0 bases, J lost 6 bases, and 18 bases lay in between. CDR3 residues: CASSYSRLARGTEQYF. CDR3 DNA sequence: TGTGCCAGCAGTTACTCAAGGCTAGCAAGGGGTACCGAGCAGTACTTC.

This clonotype showed up many times. The J gene is TRBJ2-1, the V gene TRBV7-9; D unresolved. Germline-derived CDR1 and CDR2 are SEHNR and FQNEAQ (reference sequence). Trimming took off 2 bases at V and 9 bases at J, with 5 bases between the two ends. This CDR3 is 11 amino acids long. The CDR3 here is CASSLKAEQFF. CDR3 nucleotides: TGTGCCAGCAGCTTAAAAGCTGAGCAGTTCTTC.

This clonotype has a count of ten or more. V and J are TRBV24-1 and TRBJ2-1, with 14 bases aligning to TRBD2. CDR3 size: 17 residues. V shed 4 bases and J 6 bases; nucleotides not matched to a gene: 7. In germline, CDR1 is KGHDR, CDR2 SFDVKD. The CDR3 is CATSEFGTSGSSNEQFF. CDR3 nucleotide sequence: TGTGCCACCAGTGAATTTGGGACTAGCGGGAGTAGCAATGAGCAGTTCTTC.

This clonotype showed up many times. V and J are TRBV6-2 or TRBV6-3 and TRBJ2-3; 11 bases line up with TRBD2. This CDR3 spans 15 amino acids. Trimming at V came to 8 bases and at J to 2 bases, leaving 6 bases not matched to a gene. Germline values: CDR1 MNHEY, CDR2 SVGEGT. CDR3 sequence: CASVLAGGSTDTQYF. The CDR3 bases are TGTGCCAGCGTCCTAGCGGGAGGCTCCACAGATACGCAGTATTTT.

This clonotype was recorded many times. V gene TRBV20-1 combines with J gene TRBJ2-6; D unclear. The CDR3 consists of 17 residues. Germline lookup yields CDR1 DFQATT and CDR2 SNEGSKA (reference sequence). V dropped 1 base and J dropped 0 bases, with 13 bases sitting between them. CDR3 region: CSARAQDGNSGANVLTF. The CDR3 DNA reads TGCAGTGCTAGAGCCCAGGACGGAAACTCTGGGGCCAACGTCCTGACTTTC.

This clonotype appeared many times. The chain joins TRBV28 to TRBJ2-3; maybe TRBD1 (6 bases). The CDR3 spans 12 residues. CDR1 is MDHEN and CDR2 is SYDVKM in the germline V gene. Deletions cut 7 bases from V and 5 bases from J, with 10 bases between. CDR3 sequence reads: CASTGVVDTQYF. Here the CDR3 DNA reads TGTGCCAGCACAGGGGTTGTAGATACGCAGTATTTT. The full variable domain, rest sourced from reference TRBV28 and TRBJ2-3, is DVKVTQSSRYLVKRTGEKVFLECVQDMDHENMFWYRQDPGLGLRLIYFSYDVKMKEKGDIPEGYSVSREKKERFSLILESASTNQTSMYLCASTGVVDTQYFGPGTRLTVL.

There are many counts of this clonotype. This sequence joins TRBV5-1 and TRBJ1-4; the D gene is possibly TRBD1 (6 bases). The germline V gene has CDR1 SGHRS and CDR2 YFSETQ. The CDR3 covers 15 residues. Trimming left V 4 bases short and J 5 bases short, with 15 bases between. Here the CDR3 DNA reads TGCGCCAGCAGCGTAATAGGGGGGCTAAATGAAAAACTGTTTTTT. The encoded protein is CASSVIGGLNEKLFF.

This clonotype was counted between two and nine times. The chain recombines TRBV6-2 or TRBV6-3 with TRBJ2-1; 10 bases are shared with TRBD2. The germline V gene encodes CDR1 MNHEY and CDR2 SVGEGT. The V segment lost 4 bases and the J segment 8 bases; nucleotides outside the gene matches: 5. This CDR3 has 14 residues. The DNA for the CDR3 is TGTGCCAGCAGTTTGGGACTAGCGTGGCATGAGCAGTTCTTC. Translated: CASSLGLAWHEQFF.

This clonotype was observed many times. The chain is built from TRBV4-1 and TRBJ1-2; D call uncertain. Per germline, CDR1 MGHRA and CDR2 YSYEKL. Deletions cut 0 bases from V and 7 bases from J, with 12 bases between. The CDR3 sequence is 14 residues long. This CDR3 reads CASSQDTGYVGYTF. The CDR3 DNA is TGCGCCAGCAGCCAAGATACGGGGTATGTTGGCTACACCTTC.

This clonotype has just a few counts. J is TRBJ2-1 and V is TRBV20-1; 8 bases are shared with TRBD2. The germline gives CDR1 DFQATT, CDR2 SNEGSKA (reference sequence). V lost 6 bases, J lost 7 bases, and 5 bases stayed unmatched. CDR3 size: 12 residues. The CDR3 DNA follows: TGCAGTGCACTTGGACTAGCAAATGAGCAGTTCTTC. Its translation: CSALGLANEQFF.

This clonotype was observed at least ten times. The chain recombines TRBV5-1 with TRBJ1-1; the match to TRBD1 covers 10 bases. V lost 9 bases and J lost 4; bases outside the gene matches: 9. CDR3 size: 14 residues. CDR1 and CDR2 (germline): SGHRS, YFSETQ. The CDR3 coding sequence is TGCGCCACCGCCCCGGACAGGGGGGGCACTGAAGCTTTCTTT. This gives the protein CATAPDRGGTEAFF.

At least ten counts were recorded for this clonotype. CDR3 sequence: CASRPRGSGDTQYF. Written as DNA, the CDR3 is TGTGCCAGCAGGCCCAGGGGGTCGGGGGATACGCAGTATTTT. This chain uses TRBV3-1 with TRBJ2-3; 7 bases are shared with TRBD1. This CDR3 is 14 amino acids long. V shed 6 bases, J shed 6 bases, and the junction held 9 bases outside the gene matches. The germline V gene encodes CDR1 LGHDT and CDR2 YNNKEL (reference sequence).